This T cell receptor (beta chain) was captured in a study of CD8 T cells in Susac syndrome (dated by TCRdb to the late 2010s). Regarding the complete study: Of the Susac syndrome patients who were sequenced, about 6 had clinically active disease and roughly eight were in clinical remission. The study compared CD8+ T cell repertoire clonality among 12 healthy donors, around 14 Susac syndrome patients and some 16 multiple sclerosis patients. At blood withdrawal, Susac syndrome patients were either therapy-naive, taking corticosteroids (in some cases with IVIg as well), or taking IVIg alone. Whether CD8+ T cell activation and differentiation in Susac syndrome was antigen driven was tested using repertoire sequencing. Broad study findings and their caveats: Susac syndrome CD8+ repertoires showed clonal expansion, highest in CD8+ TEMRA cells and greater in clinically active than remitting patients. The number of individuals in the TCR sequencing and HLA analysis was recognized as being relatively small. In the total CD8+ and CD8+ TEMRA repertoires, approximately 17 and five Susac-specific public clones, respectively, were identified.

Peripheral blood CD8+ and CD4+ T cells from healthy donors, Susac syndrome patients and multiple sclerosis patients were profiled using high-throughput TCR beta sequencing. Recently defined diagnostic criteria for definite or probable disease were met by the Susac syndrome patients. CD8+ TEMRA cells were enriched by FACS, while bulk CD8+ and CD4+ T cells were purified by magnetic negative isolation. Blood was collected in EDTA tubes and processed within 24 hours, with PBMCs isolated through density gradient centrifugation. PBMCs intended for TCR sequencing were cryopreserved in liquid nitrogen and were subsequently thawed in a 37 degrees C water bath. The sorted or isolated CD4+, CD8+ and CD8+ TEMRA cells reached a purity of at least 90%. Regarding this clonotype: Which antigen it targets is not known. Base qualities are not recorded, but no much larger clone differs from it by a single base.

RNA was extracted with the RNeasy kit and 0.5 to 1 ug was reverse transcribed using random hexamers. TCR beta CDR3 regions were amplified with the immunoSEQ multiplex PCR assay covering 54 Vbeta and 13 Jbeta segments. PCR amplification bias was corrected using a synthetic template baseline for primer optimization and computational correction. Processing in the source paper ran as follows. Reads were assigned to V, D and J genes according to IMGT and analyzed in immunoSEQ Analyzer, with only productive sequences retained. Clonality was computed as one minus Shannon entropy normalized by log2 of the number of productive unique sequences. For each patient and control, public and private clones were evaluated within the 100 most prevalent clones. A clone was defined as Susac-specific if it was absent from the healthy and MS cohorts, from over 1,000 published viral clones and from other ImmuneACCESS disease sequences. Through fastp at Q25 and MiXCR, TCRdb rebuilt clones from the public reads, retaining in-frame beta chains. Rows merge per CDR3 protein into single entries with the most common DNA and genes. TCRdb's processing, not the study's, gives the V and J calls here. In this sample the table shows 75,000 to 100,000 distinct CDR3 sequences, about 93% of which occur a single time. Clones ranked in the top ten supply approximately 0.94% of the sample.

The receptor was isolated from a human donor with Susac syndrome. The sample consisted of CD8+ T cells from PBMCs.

In nucleotides, the sequence is TGTGCCAGCACCGGGACTAGCGGTGACAATACGCAGTATTTT. Translated, it reads CASTGTSGDNTQYF. This receptor chain uses TRBV27 and TRBJ2-3; 11 of the junction bases match TRBD2. V ends up 7 bases short and J 7 bases short, with an unmatched junction base count of 7. Per the germline V gene (reference sequence), MNHEY is the CDR1 and SMNVEV is the CDR2. The cysteine opens and the phenylalanine closes a CDR3 of 14 amino acids. This entry keeps only the CDR3 DNA: 42 bases, framed from base 1.